This section outlines one TCR beta chain sequence together with its context. This record comes from a study of blood T cell repertoires in COVID-19. Germline CDR1 is MNHEY and CDR2 is SMNVEV (reference sequence). V trimming: 3 bases; J trimming: 4 bases; junction bases outside the gene matches: 5. The CDR3 is 14 amino acids. Clones were read by immunoSEQ multiplex PCR, and TCRdb kept only the in-frame ones, dropping some. This table holds approximately 230,000 clones, 87% found once. Sequencing was done on a sample of peripheral blood. The clonotype originates from a man aged 18 to 29 with active or convalescent COVID-19. This chain uses TRBV27 with TRBJ1-2; 7 positions match TRBD1. The CDR3 is CASSFRQGSYGYTF. CDR3 coding DNA: TGTGCCAGCAGTTTTAGACAGGGAAGCTATGGCTACACCTTC.